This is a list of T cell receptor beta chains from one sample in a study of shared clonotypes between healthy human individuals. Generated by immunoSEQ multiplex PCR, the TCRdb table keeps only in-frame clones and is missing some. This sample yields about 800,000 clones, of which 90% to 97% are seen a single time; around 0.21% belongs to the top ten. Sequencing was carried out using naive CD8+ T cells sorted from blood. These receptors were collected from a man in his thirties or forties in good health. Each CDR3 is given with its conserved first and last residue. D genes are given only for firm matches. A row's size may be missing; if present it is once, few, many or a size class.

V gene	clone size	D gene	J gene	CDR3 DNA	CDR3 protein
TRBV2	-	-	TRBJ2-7	TGTGCCAGCAGTGAAAGGGACAACTCCTACGAGCAGTACTTC	CASSERDNSYEQYF
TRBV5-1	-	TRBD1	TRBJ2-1	TGCGCCAGCAGCCCGGGGACAGACTTTCAGTTCTTC	CASSPGTDFQFF
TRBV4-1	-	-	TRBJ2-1	TGCGCCAGCAGCCGCGACCCCGCCTACAATGAGCAGTTCTTC	CASSRDPAYNEQFF
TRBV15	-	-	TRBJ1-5	TGTGCCACCAGCAGAAACAGAAATCAGCCCCAGCATTTT	CATSRNRNQPQHF
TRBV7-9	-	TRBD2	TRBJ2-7	TGTGCCAGCACAAGCGGGAGCAGCTACGAGCAGTACTTC	CASTSGSSYEQYF
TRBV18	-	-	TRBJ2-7	TGTGCCAGCTCACCAAAAGACGGAGAGAAGCACGAGCAGTACTTC	CASSPKDGEKHEQYF
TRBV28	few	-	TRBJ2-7	TGTGCCAGCAGTCAAAGGGGGTACGAGCAGTACTTC	CASSQRGYEQYF
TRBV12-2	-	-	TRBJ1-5	-	CASRLVGQGAFGAQHF
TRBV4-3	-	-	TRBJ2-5	TGCGCCAGCAGCCAAGGGTTCGGGGGCGCGGAGACCCAGTACTTC	CASSQGFGGAETQYF
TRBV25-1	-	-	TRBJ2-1	TGTGCCAGCAGTGCTAGTTTCAATGAGCAGTTCTTC	CASSASFNEQFF
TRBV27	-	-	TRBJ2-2	TGTGCCAGCAGTTTATTCGGACCGTCGAACACCGGGGAGCTGTTTTTT	CASSLFGPSNTGELFF
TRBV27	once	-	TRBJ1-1	TGTGCCAGCGGCAACCTAGGGATCGGCACTGAAGCTTTCTTT	CASGNLGIGTEAFF
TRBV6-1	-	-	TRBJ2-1	TGTGCCAGCAGTGAGATCCGGGACTTCCCGTACAATGAGCAGTTCTTC	CASSEIRDFPYNEQFF
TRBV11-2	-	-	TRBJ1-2	TGTGCCAGCAGCTGGGATAACTATGGCTACACCTTC	CASSWDNYGYTF
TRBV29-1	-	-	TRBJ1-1	TGCAGCGTTGAAACAGAGAGTGAAGCTTTCTTT	CSVETESEAFF
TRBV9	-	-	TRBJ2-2	TGTGCCAGCAGCGAGTACACCGGGGAGCTGTTTTTT	CASSEYTGELFF
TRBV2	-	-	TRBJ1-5	TGTGCCAGCAGTGAAGCGCTCAGGGAAGGCAATCAGCCCCAGCATTTT	CASSEALREGNQPQHF
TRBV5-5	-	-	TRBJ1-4	TGTGCCAGCAGCCGTTCCTGGACGGCAACTAATGAAAAACTGTTTTTT	CASSRSWTATNEKLFF
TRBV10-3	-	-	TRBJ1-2	TGTGCCATCAGTGTCCAGGGTTTTCCCTATGGCTACACCTTC	CAISVQGFPYGYTF
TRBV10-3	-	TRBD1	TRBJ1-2	TGTGCCATCAGTGCGTCGGGACAGCTCTTTGGGGACAGAGGCTACACCTTC	CAISASGQLFGDRGYTF
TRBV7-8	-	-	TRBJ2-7	TGTGCCAGCAGCCCAATTGGCTTGGGGAGTGCTGGACACGAGCAGTACTTC	CASSPIGLGSAGHEQYF
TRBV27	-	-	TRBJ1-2	TGTGCCAGCAGTTTTTACGGTAACGCCGACGGCTACACCTTC	CASSFYGNADGYTF
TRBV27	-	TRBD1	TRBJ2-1	TGTGCCAGCAGTTTATCACAGGGGGCTTACAATGAGCAGTTCTTC	CASSLSQGAYNEQFF
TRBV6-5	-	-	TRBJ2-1	TGTGCCAGCAGCCAACCCGGACTGTACAATGAGCAGTTCTTC	CASSQPGLYNEQFF
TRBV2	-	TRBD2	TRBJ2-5	TGTGCCAGCAGTGATCAAAGCGGGAGTGCAAGGGGAGAGACCCAGTACTTC	CASSDQSGSARGETQYF
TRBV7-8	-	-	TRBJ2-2	TGTGCCAGCAGCTTCCTCGGGGGGAACACCGGGGAGCTGTTTTTT	CASSFLGGNTGELFF
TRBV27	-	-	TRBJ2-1	TGTGCCAGCAGTTTATGGGGGCCCCACAATGAGCAGTTCTTC	CASSLWGPHNEQFF
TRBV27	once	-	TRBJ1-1	TGTGCCAGCAGTACCGGGGGGCTATGGACTGAAGCTTTCTTT	CASSTGGLWTEAFF
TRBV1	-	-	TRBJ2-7	TGCACCAGCAGCCAAGGTTTAAGGGTCTCCTACGAGCAGTACTTC	CTSSQGLRVSYEQYF
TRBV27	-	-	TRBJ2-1	TGTGCCAGCAGTTTAGTCTTAGGGGGCAATGAGCAGTTCTTC	CASSLVLGGNEQFF
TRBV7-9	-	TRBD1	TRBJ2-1	TGTGCCAGCAGCGGGACCCCGGACAGGGGATCCTACAATGAGCAGTTCTTC	CASSGTPDRGSYNEQFF
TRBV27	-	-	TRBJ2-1	TGTGCCAGCAGTTTATCGTCGGGTGAGGTATACAATGAGCAGTTCTTC	CASSLSSGEVYNEQFF
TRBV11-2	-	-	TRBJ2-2	TGTGCCAGCAGCTTAGGGGCTCGAGGGAACACCGGGGAGCTGTTTTTT	CASSLGARGNTGELFF